This T cell receptor beta chain was identified during a study of CXCR3-negative and CXCR3-positive naive CD8 T cells. By frequency, this clonotype registers medium-sized (0.01 to 0.1%). UMI-labeled 5' RACE yielded the TRB cDNA libraries. Reanalyzing the 5' RACE reads, TCRdb keeps one entry per CDR3 protein, without DNA. This sample contains 8,000 to 10,000 distinct CDR3 sequences. Germline V gives CDR1 SGHVS, CDR2 FQNEAQ. The CDR3 has 13 amino acids. This TCR came from a human donor in good health. Some clones in this sample may be carry-over from other donors' samples. This chain connects TRBV7-8 to TRBJ1-1. Sequencing was performed on naive CXCR3- CD8+ T cells from blood. As to subset: CD45RO-CCR7+CD27+CD95- naive CD8+ T cells lacking CXCR3 (TNR3-). The chain's CDR3 is CASSLEVNTEAFF.